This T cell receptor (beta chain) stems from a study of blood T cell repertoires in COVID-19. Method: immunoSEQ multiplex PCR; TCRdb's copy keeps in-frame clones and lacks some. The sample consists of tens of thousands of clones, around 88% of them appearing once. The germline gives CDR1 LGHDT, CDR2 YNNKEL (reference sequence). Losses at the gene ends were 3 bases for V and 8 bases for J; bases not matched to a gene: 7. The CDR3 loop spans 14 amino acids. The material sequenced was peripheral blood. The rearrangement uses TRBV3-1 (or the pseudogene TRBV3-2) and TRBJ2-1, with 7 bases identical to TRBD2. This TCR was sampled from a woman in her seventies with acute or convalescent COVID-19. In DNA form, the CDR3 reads TGTGCCAGCAGCCAGTTGCGGGGGAAGGATGAGCAGTTCTTC. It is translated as CASSQLRGKDEQFF.